The source of this TCR beta chain is a study of blood T cell repertoires in COVID-19. About the research overall: The origin of the acute and convalescent COVID-19 samples was the United States, Italy and Spain. Nucleic acid was either cDNA or gDNA, and it came from T cells, B-cell-depleted T cells, or PBMCs.

As handled by the study authors: Nucleated cell counts were estimated from reference gene primer amplification. TCRdb's copy holds only in-frame clones and misses some; the assay was immunoSEQ multiplex PCR. For V, J and clone size, that table is used; D and trimming come from the DNA. The sample gives 50,000 to 70,000 clones, just over 85% of which show up once; 6.9% is in the top ten. Trimming removed 6 bases at V and 1 base at J, with 6 bases between. In germline, CDR1 is DFQATT, CDR2 SNEGSKA (reference sequence). The CDR3 contains 11 residues. This clonotype was sampled from a man aged 50 or older with active COVID-19. What was sequenced was peripheral blood. The chain recombines TRBV20-1 with TRBJ2-5, with D hard to call. The CDR3, as DNA: TGCAGTGCCCCCCGCCAAGAGACCCAGTACTTC. Translated: CSAPRQETQYF.